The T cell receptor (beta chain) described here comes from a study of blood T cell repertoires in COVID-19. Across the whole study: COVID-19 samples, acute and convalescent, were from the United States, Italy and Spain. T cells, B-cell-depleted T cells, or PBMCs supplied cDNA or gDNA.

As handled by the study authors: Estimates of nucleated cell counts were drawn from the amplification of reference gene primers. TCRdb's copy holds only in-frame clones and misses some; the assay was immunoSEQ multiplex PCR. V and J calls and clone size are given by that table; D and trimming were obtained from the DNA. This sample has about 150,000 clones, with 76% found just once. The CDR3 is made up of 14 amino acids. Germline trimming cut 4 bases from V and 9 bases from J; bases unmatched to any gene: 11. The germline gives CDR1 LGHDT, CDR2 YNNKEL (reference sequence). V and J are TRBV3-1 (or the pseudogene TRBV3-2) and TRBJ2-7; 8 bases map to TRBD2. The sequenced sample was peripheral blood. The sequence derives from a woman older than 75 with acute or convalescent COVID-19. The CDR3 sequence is CASSPARGGRRQYF. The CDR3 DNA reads TGTGCCAGCAGCCCAGCCCGGGGGGGCAGGCGGCAGTACTTC.